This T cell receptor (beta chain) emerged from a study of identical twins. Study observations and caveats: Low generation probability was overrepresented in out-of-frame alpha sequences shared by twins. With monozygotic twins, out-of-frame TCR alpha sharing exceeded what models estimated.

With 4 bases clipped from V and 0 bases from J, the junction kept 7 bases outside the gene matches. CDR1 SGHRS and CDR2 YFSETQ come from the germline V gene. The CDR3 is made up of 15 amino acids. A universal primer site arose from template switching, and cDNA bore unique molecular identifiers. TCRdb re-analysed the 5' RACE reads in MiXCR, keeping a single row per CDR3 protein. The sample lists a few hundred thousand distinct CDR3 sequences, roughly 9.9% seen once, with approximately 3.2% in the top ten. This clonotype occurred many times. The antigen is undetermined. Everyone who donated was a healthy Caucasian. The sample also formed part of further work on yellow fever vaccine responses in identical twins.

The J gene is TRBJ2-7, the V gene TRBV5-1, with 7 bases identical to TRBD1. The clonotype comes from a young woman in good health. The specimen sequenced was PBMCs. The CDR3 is CASSRGQLSSYEQYF. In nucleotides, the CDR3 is TGCGCCAGCAGCCGGGGACAGCTGAGCTCCTACGAGCAGTACTTC.